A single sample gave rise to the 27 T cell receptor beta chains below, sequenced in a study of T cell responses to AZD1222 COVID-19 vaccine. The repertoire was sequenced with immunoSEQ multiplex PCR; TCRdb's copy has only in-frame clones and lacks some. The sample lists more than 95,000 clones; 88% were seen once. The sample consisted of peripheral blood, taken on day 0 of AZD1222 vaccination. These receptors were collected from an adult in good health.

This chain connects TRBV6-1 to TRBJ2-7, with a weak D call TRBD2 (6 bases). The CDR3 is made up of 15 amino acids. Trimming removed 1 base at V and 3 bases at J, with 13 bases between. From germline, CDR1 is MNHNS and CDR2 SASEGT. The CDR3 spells CASSEELGEVYEQYF. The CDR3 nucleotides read TGTGCCAGCAGTGAAGAGCTAGGGGAGGTCTACGAGCAGTACTTC.

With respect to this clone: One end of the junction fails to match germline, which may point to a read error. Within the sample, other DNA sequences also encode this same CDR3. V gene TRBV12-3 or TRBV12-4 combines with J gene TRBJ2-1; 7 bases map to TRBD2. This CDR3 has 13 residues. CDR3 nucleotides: TGTGCCAGCAGTCTAGCGGCCTACAATGAGCAGTTCTTC. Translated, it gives CASSLAAYNEQFF.

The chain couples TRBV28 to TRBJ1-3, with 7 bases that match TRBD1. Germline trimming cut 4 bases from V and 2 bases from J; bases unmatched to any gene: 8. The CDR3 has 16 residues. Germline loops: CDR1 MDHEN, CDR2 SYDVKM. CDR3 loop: CASSSPGQGAGNTIYF. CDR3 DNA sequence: TGTGCCAGCAGTTCCCCGGGCCAGGGGGCTGGAAACACCATATATTTT.

CDR3 sequence: CASSLAVTGGYEGYTF. The DNA for the CDR3 is TGTGCCAGCAGTTTGGCGGTAACAGGGGGATACGAAGGCTACACCTTC. This chain joins TRBV28 and TRBJ1-2; the match to TRBD1 covers 8 bases. The CDR3 is 16 residues long. After removal of 3 bases from V and 8 bases from J, the junction contained 14 bases not matched to a gene. The germline V gene encodes CDR1 MDHEN and CDR2 SYDVKM.

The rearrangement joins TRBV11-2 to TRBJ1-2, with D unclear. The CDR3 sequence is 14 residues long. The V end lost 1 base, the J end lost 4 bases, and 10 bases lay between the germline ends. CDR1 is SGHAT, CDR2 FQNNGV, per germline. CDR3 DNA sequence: TGTGCCAGCAGCTTAGGCAGGACGTCCTATGGCTACACCTTC. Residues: CASSLGRTSYGYTF.

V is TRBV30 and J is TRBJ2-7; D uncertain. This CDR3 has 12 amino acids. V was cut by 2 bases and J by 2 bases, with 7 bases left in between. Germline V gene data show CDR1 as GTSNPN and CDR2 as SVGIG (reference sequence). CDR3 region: CAWSRPTYEQYF. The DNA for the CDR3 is TGTGCCTGGAGTAGGCCAACCTACGAGCAGTACTTC. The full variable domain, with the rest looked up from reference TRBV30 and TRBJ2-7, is SQTIHQWPATLVQPVGSPLSLECTVEGTSNPNLYWYRQAAGRGLQLLFYSVGIGQISSEVPQNLSASRPQDRQFILSSKKLLLSDSGFYLCAWSRPTYEQYFGPGTRLTVT.

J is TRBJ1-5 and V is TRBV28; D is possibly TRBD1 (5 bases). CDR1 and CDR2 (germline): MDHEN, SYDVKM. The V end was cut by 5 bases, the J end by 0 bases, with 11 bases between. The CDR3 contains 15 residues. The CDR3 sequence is CASSATQGSNQPQHF. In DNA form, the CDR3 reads TGTGCCAGCAGTGCCACCCAGGGTAGCAATCAGCCCCAGCATTTT.

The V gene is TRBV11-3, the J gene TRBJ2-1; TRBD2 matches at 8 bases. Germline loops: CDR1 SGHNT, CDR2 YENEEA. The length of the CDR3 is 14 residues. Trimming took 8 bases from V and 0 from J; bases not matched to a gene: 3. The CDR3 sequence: CASASGSSYNEQFF. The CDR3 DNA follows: TGTGCCAGCGCCAGCGGGAGCTCCTACAATGAGCAGTTCTTC.

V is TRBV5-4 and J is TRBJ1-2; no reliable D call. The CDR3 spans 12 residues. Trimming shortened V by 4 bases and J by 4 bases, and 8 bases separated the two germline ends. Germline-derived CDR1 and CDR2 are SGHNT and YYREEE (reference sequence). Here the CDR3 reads CASSADSYGYTF. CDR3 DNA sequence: TGTGCCAGCAGCGCCGACTCCTATGGCTACACCTTC.

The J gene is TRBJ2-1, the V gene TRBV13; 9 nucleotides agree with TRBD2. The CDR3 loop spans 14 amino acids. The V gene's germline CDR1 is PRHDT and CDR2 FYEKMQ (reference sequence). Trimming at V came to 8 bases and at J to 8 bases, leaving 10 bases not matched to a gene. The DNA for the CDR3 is TGTGCCAGCCGGAGTAGCGGGAGTAGCGATGAGCAGTTCTTC. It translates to CASRSSGSSDEQFF.

The CDR3 spells CASSRGQGYTEAFF. The CDR3 DNA reads TGCGCCAGCAGTCGTGGTCAGGGGTACACTGAAGCTTTCTTT. The chain has TRBV5-1 and TRBJ1-1, with a weak D call TRBD1 (6 bases). The germline V and J ends were trimmed by 5 bases and 3 bases, with 14 bases remaining between them. The CDR3 is made up of 14 amino acids. CDR1 and CDR2 from the germline V gene are SGHRS and YFSETQ.

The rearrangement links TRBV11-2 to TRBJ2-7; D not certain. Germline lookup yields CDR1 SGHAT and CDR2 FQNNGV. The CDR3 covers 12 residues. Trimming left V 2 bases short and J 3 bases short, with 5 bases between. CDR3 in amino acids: CASSLNLYEQYF. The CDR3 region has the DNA TGTGCCAGCAGCTTAAACCTCTACGAGCAGTACTTC.

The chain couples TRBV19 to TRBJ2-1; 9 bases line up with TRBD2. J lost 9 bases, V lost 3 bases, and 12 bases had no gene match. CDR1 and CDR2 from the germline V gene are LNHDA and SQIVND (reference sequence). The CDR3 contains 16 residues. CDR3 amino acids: CASSMFAGLANSEQFF. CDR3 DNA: TGTGCCAGTAGTATGTTCGCGGGACTAGCTAACAGTGAGCAGTTCTTC.

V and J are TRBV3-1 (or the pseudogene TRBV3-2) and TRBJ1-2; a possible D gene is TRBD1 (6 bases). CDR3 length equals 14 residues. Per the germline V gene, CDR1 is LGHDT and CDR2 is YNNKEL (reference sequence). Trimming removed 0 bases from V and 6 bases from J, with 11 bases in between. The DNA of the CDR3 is TGTGCCAGCAGCCAAGAAGTCAGGGGAGATGGCTACACCTTC. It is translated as CASSQEVRGDGYTF.

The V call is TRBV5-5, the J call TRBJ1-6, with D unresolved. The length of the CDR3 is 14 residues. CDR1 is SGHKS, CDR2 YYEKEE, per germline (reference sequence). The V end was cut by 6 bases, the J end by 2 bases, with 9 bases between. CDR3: CASTFGPYNSPLHF. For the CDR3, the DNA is TGTGCCAGCACCTTTGGGCCCTATAATTCACCCCTCCACTTT.

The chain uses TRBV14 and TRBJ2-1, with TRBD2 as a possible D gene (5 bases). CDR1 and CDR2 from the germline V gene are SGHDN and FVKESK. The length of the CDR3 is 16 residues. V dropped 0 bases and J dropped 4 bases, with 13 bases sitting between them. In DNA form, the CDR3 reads TGTGCCAGCAGCCAAGATTGGAGGTTGGGGTACAATGAGCAGTTCTTC. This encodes CASSQDWRLGYNEQFF. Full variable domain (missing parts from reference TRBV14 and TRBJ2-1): EAGVTQFPSHSVIEKGQTVTLRCDPISGHDNLYWYRRVMGKEIKFLLHFVKESKQDESGMPNNRFLAERTGGTYSTLKVQPAELEDSGVYFCASSQDWRLGYNEQFFGPGTRLTVL.

The DNA for the CDR3 is TGTGCCACCAGCCCTGAAGGGGGCAATGAGCAGTTCTTC. Translation gives CATSPEGGNEQFF. The V and J genes are TRBV24-1 and TRBJ2-1, with D perhaps TRBD1 (6 bases). The CDR3 is made up of 13 amino acids. The germline V gene encodes CDR1 KGHDR and CDR2 SFDVKD. Trimming cost V 7 bases and J 6 bases, with 12 bases left between them.

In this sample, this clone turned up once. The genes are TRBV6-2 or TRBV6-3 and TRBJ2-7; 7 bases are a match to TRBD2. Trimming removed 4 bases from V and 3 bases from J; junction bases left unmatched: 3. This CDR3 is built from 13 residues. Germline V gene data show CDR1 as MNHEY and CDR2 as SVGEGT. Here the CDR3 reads CASSWSSGYEQYF. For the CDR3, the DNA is TGTGCCAGCAGTTGGTCTAGCGGCTACGAGCAGTACTTC.

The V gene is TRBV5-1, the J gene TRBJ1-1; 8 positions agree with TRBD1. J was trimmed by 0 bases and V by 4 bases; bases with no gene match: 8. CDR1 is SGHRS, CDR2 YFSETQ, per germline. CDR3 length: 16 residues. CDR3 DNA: TGCGCCAGCAGCCACGGGACAGGCATAATGAACACTGAAGCTTTCTTT. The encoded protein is CASSHGTGIMNTEAFF. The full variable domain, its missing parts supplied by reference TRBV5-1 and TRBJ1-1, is KAGVTQTPRYLIKTRGQQVTLSCSPISGHRSVSWYQQTPGQGLQFLFEYFSETQRNKGNFPGRFSGRQFSNSRSEMNVSTLELGDSALYLCASSHGTGIMNTEAFFGQGTRLTVV.

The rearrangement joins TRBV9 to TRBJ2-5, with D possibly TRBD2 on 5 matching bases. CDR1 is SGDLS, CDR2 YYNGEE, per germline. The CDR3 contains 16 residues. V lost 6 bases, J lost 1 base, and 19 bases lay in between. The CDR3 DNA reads TGTGCCAGCACCCCAAGAGAGGGTTACTTCCAAGAGACCCAGTACTTC. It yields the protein CASTPREGYFQETQYF.

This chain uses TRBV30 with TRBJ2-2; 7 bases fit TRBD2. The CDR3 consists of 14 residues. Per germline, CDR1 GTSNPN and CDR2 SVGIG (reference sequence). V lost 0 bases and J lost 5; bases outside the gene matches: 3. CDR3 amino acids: CAWSVAGITGELFF. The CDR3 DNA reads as TGTGCCTGGAGTGTAGCGGGAATTACCGGGGAGCTGTTTTTT. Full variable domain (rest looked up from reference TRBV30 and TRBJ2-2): SQTIHQWPATLVQPVGSPLSLECTVEGTSNPNLYWYRQAAGRGLQLLFYSVGIGQISSEVPQNLSASRPQDRQFILSSKKLLLSDSGFYLCAWSVAGITGELFFGEGSRLTVL.

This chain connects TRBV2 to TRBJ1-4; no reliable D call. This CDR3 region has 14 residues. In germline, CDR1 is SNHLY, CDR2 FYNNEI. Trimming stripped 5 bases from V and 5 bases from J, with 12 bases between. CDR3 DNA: TGTGCCAGCAGTACTCCCCGAGGAAATGAAAAACTGTTTTTT. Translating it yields CASSTPRGNEKLFF.

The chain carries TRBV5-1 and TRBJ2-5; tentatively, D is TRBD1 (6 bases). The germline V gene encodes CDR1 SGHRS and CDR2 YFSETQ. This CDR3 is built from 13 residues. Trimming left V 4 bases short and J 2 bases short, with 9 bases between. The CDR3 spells CASSHGQQETQYF. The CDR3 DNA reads TGCGCCAGCAGCCACGGACAGCAAGAGACCCAGTACTTC.

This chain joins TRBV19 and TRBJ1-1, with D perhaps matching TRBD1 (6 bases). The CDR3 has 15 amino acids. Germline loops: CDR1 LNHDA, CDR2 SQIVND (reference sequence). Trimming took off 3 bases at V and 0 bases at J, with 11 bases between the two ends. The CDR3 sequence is CASSITGIMNTEAFF. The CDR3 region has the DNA TGTGCCAGTAGTATCACAGGGATCATGAACACTGAAGCTTTCTTT.

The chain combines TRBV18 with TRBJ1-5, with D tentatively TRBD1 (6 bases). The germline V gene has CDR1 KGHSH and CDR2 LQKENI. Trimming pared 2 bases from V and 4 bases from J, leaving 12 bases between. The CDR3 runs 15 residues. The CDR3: CASSPRTATNQPQHF. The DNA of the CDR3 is TGTGCCAGCTCACCAAGGACAGCCACTAATCAGCCCCAGCATTTT.

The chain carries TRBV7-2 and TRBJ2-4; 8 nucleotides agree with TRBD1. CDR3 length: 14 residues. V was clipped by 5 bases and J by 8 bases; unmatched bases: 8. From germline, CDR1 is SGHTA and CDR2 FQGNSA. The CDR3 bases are TGTGCCAGCAGCGCCACAGGGGGAGCGGACATTCAGTACTTC. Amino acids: CASSATGGADIQYF.

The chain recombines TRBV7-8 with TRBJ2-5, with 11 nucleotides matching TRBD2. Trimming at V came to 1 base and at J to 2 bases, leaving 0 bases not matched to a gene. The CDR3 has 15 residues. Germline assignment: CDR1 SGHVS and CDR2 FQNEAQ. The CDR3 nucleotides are TGTGCCAGCAGCTTAGTAGCGGGAGGGCAAGAGACCCAGTACTTC. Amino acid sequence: CASSLVAGGQETQYF.